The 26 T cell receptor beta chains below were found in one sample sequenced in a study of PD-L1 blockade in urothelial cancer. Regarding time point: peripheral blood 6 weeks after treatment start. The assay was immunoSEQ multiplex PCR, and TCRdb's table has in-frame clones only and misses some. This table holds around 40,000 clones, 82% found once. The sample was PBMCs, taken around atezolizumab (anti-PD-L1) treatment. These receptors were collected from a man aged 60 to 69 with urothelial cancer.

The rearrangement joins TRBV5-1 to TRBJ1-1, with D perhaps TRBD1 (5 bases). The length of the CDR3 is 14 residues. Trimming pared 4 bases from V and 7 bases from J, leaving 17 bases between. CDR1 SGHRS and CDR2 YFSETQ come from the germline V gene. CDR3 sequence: CASSLIGGTGEAFF. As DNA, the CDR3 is TGCGCCAGCAGCCTCATCGGGGGGACGGGTGAAGCTTTCTTT.

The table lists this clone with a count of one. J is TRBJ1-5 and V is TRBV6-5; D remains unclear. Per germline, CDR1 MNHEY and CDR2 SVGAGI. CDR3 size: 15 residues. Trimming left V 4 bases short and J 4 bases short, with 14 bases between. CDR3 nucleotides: TGTGCCAGCAGTTCCGTTTTGTACGGGAATCAGCCCCAGCATTTT. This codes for CASSSVLYGNQPQHF.

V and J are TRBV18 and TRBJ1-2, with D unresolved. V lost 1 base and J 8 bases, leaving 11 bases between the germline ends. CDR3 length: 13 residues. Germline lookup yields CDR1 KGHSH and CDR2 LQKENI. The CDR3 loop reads CASSPLQEEGYTF. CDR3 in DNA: TGTGCCAGCTCACCACTCCAGGAGGAAGGCTACACCTTC.

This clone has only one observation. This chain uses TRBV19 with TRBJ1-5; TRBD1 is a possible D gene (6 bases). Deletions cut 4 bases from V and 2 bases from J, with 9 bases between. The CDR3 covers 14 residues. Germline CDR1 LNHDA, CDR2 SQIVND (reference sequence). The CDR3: CASSRGPGNQPQHF. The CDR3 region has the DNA TGTGCCAGTAGTAGGGGGCCCGGCAATCAGCCCCAGCATTTT.

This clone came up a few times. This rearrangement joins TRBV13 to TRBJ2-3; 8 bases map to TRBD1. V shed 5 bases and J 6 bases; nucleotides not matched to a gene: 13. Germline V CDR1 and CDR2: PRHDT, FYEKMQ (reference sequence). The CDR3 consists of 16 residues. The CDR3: CASSTRGQGIFDTQYF. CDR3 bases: TGTGCCAGCAGCACCCGCGGACAGGGAATCTTTGATACGCAGTATTTT.

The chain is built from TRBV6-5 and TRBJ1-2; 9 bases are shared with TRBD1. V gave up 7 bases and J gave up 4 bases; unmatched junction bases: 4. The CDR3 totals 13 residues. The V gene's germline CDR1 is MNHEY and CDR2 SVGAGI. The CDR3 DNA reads TGTGCCAGCAAGGGGGACAGGGTCTATGGCTACACCTTC. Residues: CASKGDRVYGYTF.

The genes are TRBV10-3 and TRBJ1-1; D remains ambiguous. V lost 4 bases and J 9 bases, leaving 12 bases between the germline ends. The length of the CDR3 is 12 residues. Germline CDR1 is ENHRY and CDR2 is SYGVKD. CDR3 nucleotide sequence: TGTGCCATCAGTGCCACGGACGGGAAAGCTTTCTTT. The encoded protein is CAISATDGKAFF.

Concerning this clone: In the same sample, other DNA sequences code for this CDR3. The CDR3 DNA reads as TGTGCCAGCAGTTCCACCTCTGGGGGGAATCAGCCCCAGCATTTT. Protein: CASSSTSGGNQPQHF. The chain links TRBV28 to TRBJ1-5, with a possible D match to TRBD1 (5 bases). Trimming removed 4 bases at V and 4 bases at J, with 14 bases between. The length of the CDR3 is 15 residues. Germline V gene lookup returns CDR1 MDHEN and CDR2 SYDVKM.

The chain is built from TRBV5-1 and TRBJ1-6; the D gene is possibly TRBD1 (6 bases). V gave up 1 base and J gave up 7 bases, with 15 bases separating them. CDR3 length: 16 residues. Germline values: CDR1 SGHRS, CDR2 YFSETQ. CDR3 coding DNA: TGCGCCAGCAGCTTGATCCCCGGACAGCAAAATTCACCCCTCCACTTT. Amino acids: CASSLIPGQQNSPLHF.

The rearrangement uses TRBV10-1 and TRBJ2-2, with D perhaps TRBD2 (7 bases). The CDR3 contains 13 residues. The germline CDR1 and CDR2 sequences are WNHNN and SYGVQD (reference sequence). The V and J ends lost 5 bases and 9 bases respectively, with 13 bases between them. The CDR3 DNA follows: TGCGCCAGCAGTAACCGGGGGGCCCGGGAGCTGTTTTTT. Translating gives CASSNRGARELFF.

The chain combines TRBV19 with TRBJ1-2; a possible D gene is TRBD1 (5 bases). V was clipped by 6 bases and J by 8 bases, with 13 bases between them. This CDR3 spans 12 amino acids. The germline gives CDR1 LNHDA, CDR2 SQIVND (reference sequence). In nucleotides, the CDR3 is TGTGCCAGTAGGCACAGGACCGGAGGCTACACCTTC. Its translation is CASRHRTGGYTF. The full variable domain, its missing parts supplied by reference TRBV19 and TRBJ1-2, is DGGITQSPKYLFRKEGQNVTLSCEQNLNHDAMYWYRQDPGQGLRLIYYSQIVNDFQKGDIAEGYSVSREKKESFPLTVTSAQKNPTAFYLCASRHRTGGYTFGSGTRLTVV.

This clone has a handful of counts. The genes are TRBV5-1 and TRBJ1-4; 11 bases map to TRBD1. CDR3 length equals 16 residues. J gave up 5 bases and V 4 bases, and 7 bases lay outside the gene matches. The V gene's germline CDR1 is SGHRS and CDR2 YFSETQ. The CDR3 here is CASSPTDRGRNEKLFF. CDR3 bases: TGCGCCAGCAGCCCCACGGACAGGGGGCGGAATGAAAAACTGTTTTTT.

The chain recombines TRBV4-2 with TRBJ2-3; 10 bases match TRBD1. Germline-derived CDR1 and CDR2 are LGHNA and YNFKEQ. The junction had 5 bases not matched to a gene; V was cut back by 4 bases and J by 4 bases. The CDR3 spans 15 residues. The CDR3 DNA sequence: TGTGCCAGCAGCCCTGGCGGGACAGGGGCAGATACGCAGTATTTT. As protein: CASSPGGTGADTQYF.

The CDR3 is CASSKGQGGPYEQYF. DNA for the CDR3: TGTGCCAGCAGCAAGGGACAGGGCGGCCCCTACGAGCAGTACTTC. V and J are TRBV21-1 and TRBJ2-7; no DNA check was done on the table's D call, TRBD1. TRBV21-1 represents a pseudogene. This CDR3 region has 15 residues.

CDR3 nucleotide sequence: TGTGCCAGCAGTCACACACAGGGTACTGAAGCTTTCTTT. It translates to CASSHTQGTEAFF. The gene calls are TRBV27 and TRBJ1-1, with a possible D match to TRBD1 (6 bases). CDR1 is MNHEY, CDR2 SMNVEV, per germline (reference sequence). Trimming took 5 bases from V and 5 from J, leaving 12 bases between them. CDR3 size: 13 residues.

In nucleotides, the CDR3 is TGTGCCAGCAGCGTACAGGGGGATCACAATGAGCAGTTCTTC. Translating it yields CASSVQGDHNEQFF. V usage is TRBV9 and J usage is TRBJ2-1, with 7 bases fitting TRBD1. This CDR3 contains 14 residues. CDR1 SGDLS and CDR2 YYNGEE come from the germline V gene. V was clipped by 1 base and J by 5 bases; unmatched bases: 3.

CDR3 coding DNA: TGCGCCAGCAGCTTGGAATGGCTAGTAGGTGAGCAGTTCTTC. This encodes CASSLEWLVGEQFF. J is TRBJ2-1 and V is TRBV5-1; unclear D gene. Germline V gives CDR1 SGHRS, CDR2 YFSETQ. The ends were cut back, 0 bases at V and 9 bases at J, with 13 bases in the middle. This CDR3 spans 14 amino acids. Filled out from reference TRBV5-1 and TRBJ2-1, the complete variable domain reads KAGVTQTPRYLIKTRGQQVTLSCSPISGHRSVSWYQQTPGQGLQFLFEYFSETQRNKGNFPGRFSGRQFSNSRSEMNVSTLELGDSALYLCASSLEWLVGEQFFGPGTRLTVL.

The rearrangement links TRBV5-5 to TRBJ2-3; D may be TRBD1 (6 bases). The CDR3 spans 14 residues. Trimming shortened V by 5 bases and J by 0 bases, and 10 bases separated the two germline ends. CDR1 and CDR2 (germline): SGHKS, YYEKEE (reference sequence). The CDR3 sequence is CASRRTDSTDTQYF. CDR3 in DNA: TGTGCCAGCAGACGGACAGATAGCACAGATACGCAGTATTTT.

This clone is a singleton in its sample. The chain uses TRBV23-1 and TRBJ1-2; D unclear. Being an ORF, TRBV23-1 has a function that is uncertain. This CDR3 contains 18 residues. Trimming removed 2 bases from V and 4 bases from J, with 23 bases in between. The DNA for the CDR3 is TGCGCCAGCAGTCAACAGCCGGAGAATCCCTTAATGAGCTATGGCTACACCTTC. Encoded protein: CASSQQPENPLMSYGYTF.

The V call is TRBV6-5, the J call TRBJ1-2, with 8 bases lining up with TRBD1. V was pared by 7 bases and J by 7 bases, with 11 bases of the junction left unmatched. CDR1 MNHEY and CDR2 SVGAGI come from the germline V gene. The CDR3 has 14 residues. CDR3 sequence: CASIPAQGAGGYTF. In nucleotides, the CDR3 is TGTGCCAGCATTCCCGCGCAGGGGGCAGGTGGCTACACCTTC.

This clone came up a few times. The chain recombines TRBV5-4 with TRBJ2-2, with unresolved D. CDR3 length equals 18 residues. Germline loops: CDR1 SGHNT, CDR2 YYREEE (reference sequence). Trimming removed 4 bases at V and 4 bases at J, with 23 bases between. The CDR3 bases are TGTGCCAGCAGCCCGGTAGGATGGAGTGACGTAGGCACCGGGGAGCTGTTTTTT. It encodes CASSPVGWSDVGTGELFF.

CDR3 sequence: CASSRAIGLSYEQYF. The CDR3 coding sequence is TGTGCCAGCAGCCGAGCGATCGGACTATCCTACGAGCAGTACTTC. This chain connects TRBV11-2 to TRBJ2-7, with TRBD2 as a possible D gene (6 bases). Germline CDR1 is SGHAT and CDR2 is FQNNGV. V shed 5 bases and J shed 1 base, with 15 bases lying between them. The CDR3 loop spans 15 amino acids. The whole variable domain, remainder taken from reference TRBV11-2 and TRBJ2-7, is EAGVAQSPRYKIIEKRQSVAFWCNPISGHATLYWYQQILGQGPKLLIQFQNNGVVDDSQLPKDRFSAERLKGVDSTLKIQPAKLEDSAVYLCASSRAIGLSYEQYFGPGTRLTVT.

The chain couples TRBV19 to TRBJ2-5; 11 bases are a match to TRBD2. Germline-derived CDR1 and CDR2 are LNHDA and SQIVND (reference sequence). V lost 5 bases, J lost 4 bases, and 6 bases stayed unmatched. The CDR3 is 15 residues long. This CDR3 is CASSSLTSGTETQYF. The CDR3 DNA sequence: TGTGCCAGTAGTTCTTTGACTAGCGGGACAGAGACCCAGTACTTC.

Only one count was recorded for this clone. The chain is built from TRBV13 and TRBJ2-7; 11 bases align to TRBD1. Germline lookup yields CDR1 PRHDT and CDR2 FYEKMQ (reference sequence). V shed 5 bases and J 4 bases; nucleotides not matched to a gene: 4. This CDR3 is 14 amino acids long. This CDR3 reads CASSLGTGGYEQYF. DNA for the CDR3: TGTGCCAGCAGCCTCGGGACAGGGGGTTACGAGCAGTACTTC.

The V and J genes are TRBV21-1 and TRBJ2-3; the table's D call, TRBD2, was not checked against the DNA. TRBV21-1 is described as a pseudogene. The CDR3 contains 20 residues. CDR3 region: CASSKRGVIQGNRGPDTQYF. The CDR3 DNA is TGTGCCAGCAGCAAGCGGGGGGTTATACAGGGGAACAGGGGCCCAGATACGCAGTATTTT.

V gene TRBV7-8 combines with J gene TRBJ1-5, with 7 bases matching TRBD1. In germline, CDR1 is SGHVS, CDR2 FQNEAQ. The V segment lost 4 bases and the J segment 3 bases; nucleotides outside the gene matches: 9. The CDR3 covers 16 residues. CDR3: CASSSQGRGHNQPQHF. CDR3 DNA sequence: TGTGCCAGCAGCTCACAGGGGCGGGGCCACAATCAGCCCCAGCATTTT.